One and the same sample provided the 20 T cell receptor beta chains below, sequenced in a study of early T cells in non-severe SARS-CoV-2 infection. TCRdb re-analysed the 5' RACE reads in MiXCR, keeping a single row per CDR3 protein. The table shows 35,000 to 50,000 distinct CDR3 sequences, with 23% occurring only once. The sample was whole blood, taken at baseline. The origin of the receptors is an adult who was a healthcare worker with PCR-confirmed SARS-CoV-2 infection or an uninfected control (not recorded which).

Here the CDR3 reads CAISETGGSYEQYF. CDR3 nucleotide sequence: TGTGCCATCAGCGAAACAGGGGGATCCTACGAGCAGTACTTC. This rearrangement joins TRBV10-3 to TRBJ2-7; 8 nucleotides line up with TRBD1. Germline V gene lookup returns CDR1 ENHRY and CDR2 SYGVKD. CDR3 size: 14 residues. V shed 6 bases, J shed 1 base, and the junction held 5 bases outside the gene matches.

CDR3 region: CASSVSGTDTQYF. The DNA for the CDR3 is TGTGCCAGCAGCGTATCTGGCACAGATACGCAGTATTTT. The genes are TRBV9 and TRBJ2-3; D call uncertain. The V end lost 1 base, the J end lost 1 base, and 4 bases lay between the germline ends. The CDR3 has 13 residues. CDR1 and CDR2 from the germline V gene are SGDLS and YYNGEE.

The chain uses TRBV29-1 and TRBJ1-3, with 9 bases that match TRBD1. The CDR3 runs to 13 residues. With 7 bases clipped from V and 5 bases from J, the junction kept 6 bases outside the gene matches. Germline assignment: CDR1 SQVTM and CDR2 ANQGSEA. The CDR3 DNA sequence: TGCAGCGCCAAAACAGGGGGCAGAAACACCATATATTTT. Its translation is CSAKTGGRNTIYF.

The CDR3 DNA sequence: TGCAGTGTAACAGCTGAAGCCAAAAACATTCAGTACTTC. Its translation is CSVTAEAKNIQYF. The chain joins TRBV20-1 to TRBJ2-4; D remains ambiguous. Trimming shortened V by 7 bases and J by 0 bases, and 10 bases separated the two germline ends. The CDR3 length is 13 residues. The germline V gene has CDR1 DFQATT and CDR2 SNEGSKA (reference sequence).

The table lists this clonotype with a few counts. The chain couples TRBV20-1 to TRBJ2-5; possibly TRBD1 for D (6 bases). V lost 3 bases and J 14 bases, leaving 13 bases between the germline ends. The CDR3 length is 10 residues. Germline lookup yields CDR1 DFQATT and CDR2 SNEGSKA (reference sequence). The CDR3 DNA sequence: TGCAGTGCTAGTCAGGGGCCACCCTACTTC. As protein: CSASQGPPYF.

This CDR3 reads CASSQVRVGLTGELFF. The CDR3 DNA reads TGTGCCAGCAGCCAAGTTAGGGTTGGTTTAACCGGGGAGCTGTTTTTT. The chain joins TRBV3-1 to TRBJ2-2, with D unresolved. This CDR3 contains 16 residues. The V and J ends lost 1 base and 5 bases respectively, with 14 bases between them. Looked up from germline, CDR1 is LGHDT and CDR2 is YNNKEL (reference sequence).

This clonotype appeared many times. The chain joins TRBV4-1 to TRBJ1-5; D is unclear. The V and J ends lost 1 base and 2 bases respectively, with 12 bases between them. The germline V gene encodes CDR1 MGHRA and CDR2 YSYEKL. The CDR3 sequence is 16 residues long. The CDR3 loop reads CASSQVAQERNQPQHF. The CDR3 DNA follows: TGCGCCAGCAGCCAAGTTGCGCAGGAACGCAATCAGCCCCAGCATTTT.

This clonotype was recorded a few times. The J gene is TRBJ1-4, the V gene TRBV7-9; no clear D gene. Trimming took 1 base from V and 3 from J, leaving 9 bases between them. The length of the CDR3 is 15 residues. Germline V gives CDR1 SEHNR, CDR2 FQNEAQ (reference sequence). The CDR3 loop is CASSLDLTSNEKLFF. The DNA of the CDR3 is TGTGCCAGCAGCTTAGATTTGACTTCTAATGAAAAACTGTTTTTT.

This clonotype was seen a handful of times. The chain recombines TRBV9 with TRBJ2-3; TRBD1 matches 7 bases. The CDR3 has 16 residues. J gave up 0 bases and V 3 bases, and 7 bases lay outside the gene matches. CDR1 and CDR2 from the germline V gene are SGDLS and YYNGEE. CDR3: CASSAREGASTDTQYF. The CDR3, as DNA: TGTGCCAGCAGCGCTCGCGAGGGGGCGAGCACAGATACGCAGTATTTT.

The gene calls are TRBV6-1 and TRBJ2-7; 8 bases align to TRBD1. Per the germline V gene, CDR1 is MNHNS and CDR2 is SASEGT. J lost 4 bases, V lost 8 bases, and 10 bases had no gene match. This CDR3 has 14 residues. The CDR3, as DNA: TGTGCCAGCTCTCCCGGACAGGGACGATACGAGCAGTACTTC. Amino acids: CASSPGQGRYEQYF.

V is TRBV7-9 and J is TRBJ2-7; possibly TRBD1 for D (6 bases). From germline, CDR1 is SEHNR and CDR2 FQNEAQ (reference sequence). Trimming took off 5 bases at V and 4 bases at J, with 12 bases between the two ends. CDR3 length: 13 amino acids. The CDR3 sequence: CASSPGQFYEQYF. DNA of the CDR3: TGTGCCAGCAGCCCAGGACAGTTTTACGAGCAGTACTTC.

The V and J genes are TRBV12-5 and TRBJ2-5; perhaps TRBD2 as D (5 bases). Trimming cost V 2 bases and J 5 bases, with 12 bases left between them. The CDR3 has 14 amino acids. In germline, CDR1 is LGHNT, CDR2 FRNRAP. The CDR3 DNA is TGTGCTAGTGGTTTGCCCGCTAGCTTGGAGACCCAGTACTTC. This codes for CASGLPASLETQYF. Full variable domain (rest looked up from reference TRBV12-5 and TRBJ2-5): DARVTQTPRHKVTEMGQEVTMRCQPILGHNTVFWYRQTMMQGLELLAYFRNRAPLDDSGMPKDRFSAEMPDATLATLKIQPSEPRDSAVYFCASGLPASLETQYFGPGTRLLVL.

The chain employs TRBV29-1 and TRBJ2-3; TRBD1 is a possible D gene (7 bases). V gave up 6 bases and J gave up 3 bases, with 22 bases separating them. The germline V gene encodes CDR1 SQVTM and CDR2 ANQGSEA. This CDR3 comprises 16 residues. CDR3 residues: CSVQGGMGSITDTQYF. The CDR3 nucleotides read TGCAGCGTCCAGGGGGGTATGGGCAGCATAACAGATACGCAGTATTTT.

Only a few counts were recorded for this clonotype. The J gene is TRBJ1-1, the V gene TRBV7-9; D not resolved. Germline V lookup: CDR1 SEHNR, CDR2 FQNEAQ (reference sequence). The CDR3 is 15 residues long. The germline V and J ends were trimmed by 5 bases and 1 base, with 14 bases remaining between them. This CDR3 is CASSLGSLPNTEAFF. In DNA form, the CDR3 reads TGTGCCAGCAGCCTAGGGAGTCTACCGAACACTGAAGCTTTCTTT.

This clonotype was detected only a few times. The chain has TRBV7-8 and TRBJ2-3; no clear D gene. Per the germline V gene, CDR1 is SGHVS and CDR2 is FQNEAQ. The CDR3 is made up of 13 amino acids. Trimming left V 6 bases short and J 6 bases short, with 13 bases between. The CDR3 sequence: CASRLAVADTQYF. Written as DNA, the CDR3 is TGTGCCAGCAGACTCGCCGTTGCTGATACGCAGTATTTT.

This clonotype was seen only once. The chain has TRBV12-3 or TRBV12-4 and TRBJ1-2; TRBD1 might be the D (6 bases). With 6 bases removed from V and 3 bases from J, the gap between germline ends came to 14 bases. The CDR3 has 14 amino acids. The CDR3 bases are TGTGCCAGCAGACGCCCCGGGGGCTACTATGGCTACACCTTC. Its protein is CASRRPGGYYGYTF.

The chain recombines TRBV30 with TRBJ2-1, with TRBD1 matching over 8 bases. The germline gives CDR1 GTSNPN, CDR2 SVGIG (reference sequence). With 2 bases clipped from V and 10 bases from J, the junction kept 7 bases outside the gene matches. The CDR3 has 13 amino acids. CDR3 sequence (DNA): TGTGCCTGGAGTAATTCAGGGGGCTACGAGCAGTTCTTC. Encoded protein: CAWSNSGGYEQFF.

This rearrangement joins TRBV7-9 to TRBJ2-2, with unresolved D. CDR1 is SEHNR and CDR2 is FQNEAQ in the germline V gene (reference sequence). V lost 5 bases and J lost 2, with 6 bases in between. The CDR3 runs 13 residues. CDR3 DNA: TGTGCCAGCAGCCCCTCTAACACCGGGGAGCTGTTTTTT. This encodes CASSPSNTGELFF.

The J gene is TRBJ1-1, the V gene TRBV27, with TRBD1 identical over 7 bases. J gave up 1 base and V 5 bases, and 4 bases lay outside the gene matches. The length of the CDR3 is 14 residues. Germline loops: CDR1 MNHEY, CDR2 SMNVEV (reference sequence). For the CDR3, the DNA is TGTGCCAGCAGTCTCCGACAGGGGAACACTGAAGCTTTCTTT. As protein: CASSLRQGNTEAFF.

The rearrangement joins TRBV5-1 to TRBJ1-3, with D possibly TRBD1 on 6 matching bases. V lost 4 bases to trimming and J lost 0 bases, with 11 bases between them. The germline gives CDR1 SGHRS, CDR2 YFSETQ. This CDR3 region has 15 residues. The CDR3 DNA sequence: TGCGCCAGCAGCAGAGAGGACAGCTCTGGAAACACCATATATTTT. Amino acid sequence: CASSREDSSGNTIYF. The full variable domain, with the rest looked up from reference TRBV5-1 and TRBJ1-3, is KAGVTQTPRYLIKTRGQQVTLSCSPISGHRSVSWYQQTPGQGLQFLFEYFSETQRNKGNFPGRFSGRQFSNSRSEMNVSTLELGDSALYLCASSREDSSGNTIYFGEGSWLTVV.